This entry concerns a single T cell receptor (beta chain). This clonotype was picked up a small number of times. Its target antigen remains unknown. Base qualities are not provided; no much larger clone lies one nucleotide away. TCRdb names Illumina MiSeq as the instrument used. TCRdb ran its own pipeline on the public reads, namely fastp trimming at Q25 and MiXCR clone calling, and kept in-frame beta chains. Each record represents a unique CDR3 protein, reported with the most common genes and DNA among its rows. The sample table shows approximately 20,000 distinct CDR3 sequences, and about 20% are seen once. The ten largest account for about 4% of the sample. This sample is part of a study of lung T cells in sarcoidosis with Löfgren's syndrome (dated by TCRdb to about 2017). At the level of the whole study: Sarcoidosis was characterized as a granulomatous disease that mainly affects the lungs and features an accumulation of CD4+ T cells in bronchoalveolar lavage fluid. The repertoire analyses concentrated on Lofgren's syndrome patients.

Results and caveats for the whole study, not just this receptor: The study only suggested recognition of a sarcoidosis-associated antigen, and the antigen remained putative and unidentified.

Sequencing was done on a sample of CD4+ T cells from PBMCs. This clonotype was sampled from a human donor with sarcoidosis (Löfgren's syndrome or another form), or a control subject (not recorded which).

The nucleotides read TGTGCCAGCAGCCCCAGCTTGGCAGGGCCCTACGAGCAGTACTTC. This gives the protein CASSPSLAGPYEQYF. The V gene is TRBV4-2 and the J gene is TRBJ2-7; the D region possibly corresponds to TRBD1 (5 bases align). Sequences LGHNA (CDR1) and YNFKEQ (CDR2) are obtained from the germline V gene. V lost 4 bases and J lost 2 bases; the stretch between them is 15 bases long. From its cysteine to its phenylalanine, the CDR3 spans 15 amino acids. The retained sequence is limited to the CDR3, 45 bases, with the frame set at the first base.